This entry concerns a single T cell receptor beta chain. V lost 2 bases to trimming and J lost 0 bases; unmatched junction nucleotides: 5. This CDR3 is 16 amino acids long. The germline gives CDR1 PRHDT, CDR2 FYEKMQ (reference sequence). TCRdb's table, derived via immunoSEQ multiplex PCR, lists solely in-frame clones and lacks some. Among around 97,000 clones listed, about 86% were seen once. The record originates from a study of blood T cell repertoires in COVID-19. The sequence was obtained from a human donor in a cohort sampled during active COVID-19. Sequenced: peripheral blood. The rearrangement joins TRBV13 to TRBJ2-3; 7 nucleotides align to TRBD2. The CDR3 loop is CASSLLRGVSTDTQYF. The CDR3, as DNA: TGTGCCAGCAGCTTACTCCGGGGGGTTAGCACAGATACGCAGTATTTT.